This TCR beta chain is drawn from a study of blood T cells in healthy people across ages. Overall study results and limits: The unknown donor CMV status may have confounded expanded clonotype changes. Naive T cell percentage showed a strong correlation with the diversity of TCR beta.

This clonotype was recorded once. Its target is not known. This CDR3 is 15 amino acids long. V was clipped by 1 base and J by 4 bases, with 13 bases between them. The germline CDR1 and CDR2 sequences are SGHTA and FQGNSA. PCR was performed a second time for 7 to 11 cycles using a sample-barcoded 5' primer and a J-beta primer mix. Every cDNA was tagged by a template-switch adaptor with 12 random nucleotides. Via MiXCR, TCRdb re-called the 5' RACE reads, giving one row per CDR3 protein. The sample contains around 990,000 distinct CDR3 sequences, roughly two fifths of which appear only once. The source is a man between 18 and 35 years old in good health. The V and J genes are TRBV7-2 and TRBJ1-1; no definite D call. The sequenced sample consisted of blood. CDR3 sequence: CASSLDRKLSTEAFF. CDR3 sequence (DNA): TGTGCCAGCAGCTTAGATAGGAAATTGAGCACTGAAGCTTTCTTT.